The rows below give T cell receptor beta chains drawn from one sample of a study of blood T cell repertoires in COVID-19. Data came from immunoSEQ multiplex PCR; TCRdb stores just in-frame clones and leaves some out. Of over 400,000 clones listed, 70% to 90% are singletons. Sequencing was performed on peripheral blood. These receptors were taken from a human donor in a cohort sampled during active COVID-19. CDR3s include the opening cysteine and the closing phenylalanine or tryptophan. D genes are given only for firm matches. A row's size may be missing; if present it is once, few, many or a size class.

TRBV3-1/TRBV3-2	.	TRBD2	TRBJ2-7	TGTGCCAGCAGCCGATCGCTCCTAGCGGGAGCGGGCGAGCAGTACTTC	CASSRSLLAGAGEQYF
TRBV5-6	.	.	TRBJ1-3	TGTGCCAGCAGCTGGAACCCAGGGGCCCCAGGAAACACCATATATTTT	CASSWNPGAPGNTIYF
TRBV6-5	.	TRBD1	TRBJ1-5	TGTGCCAGCGGAGGACAGGGGGGTCAGCCCCAGCATTTT	CASGGQGGQPQHF
TRBV7-2	few	.	TRBJ1-2	TGTGCCAGCAGCTCCCAGACAGCTATCTATGGCTACACCTTC	CASSSQTAIYGYTF
TRBV5-6	few	.	TRBJ2-1	TGTGCCAGCAGCTTGGCGGTAGTCTCCTACAATGAGCAGTTCTTC	CASSLAVVSYNEQFF
TRBV7-8	.	.	TRBJ1-2	TGTGCCAGCAGCTTGGACGACAGGAACTATGGCTACACCTTC	CASSLDDRNYGYTF
TRBV27	.	.	TRBJ1-4	TGTGCCAGCAGCCAACTTGGGGGCTTAAGGAATGAAAAACTGTTTTTT	CASSQLGGLRNEKLFF
TRBV5-5	.	TRBD1	TRBJ1-3	TGTGCCAGCAGCTCGAGAACAGGGGTATCTGGAAACACCATATATTTT	CASSSRTGVSGNTIYF
TRBV7-8	.	TRBD1	TRBJ2-7	TGTGCCAGCAGCTTAGTGGGCACAGGGGGGTACGAGCAGTACTTC	CASSLVGTGGYEQYF
TRBV11-1	.	TRBD2	TRBJ2-1	TGTGCCAGCAGCTTACTAGCGGAGGAAGGCAATGAGCAGTTCTTC	CASSLLAEEGNEQFF
TRBV19	.	.	TRBJ2-1	TGTGCCAGTAGTATCGGGAACTTGGGTCGGGAGCAGTTCTTC	CASSIGNLGREQFF
TRBV30	.	.	TRBJ2-3	TGTGCCTGGAGTATCTTAACCTCTACTAGCACAGATACGCAGTATTTT	CAWSILTSTSTDTQYF
TRBV6-2/TRBV6-3	.	TRBD1	TRBJ1-5	TGTGCCAGCAGTACACAATCCGGGACAGTGAGCAATCAGCCCCAGCATTTT	CASSTQSGTVSNQPQHF
TRBV19	.	.	TRBJ2-7	TGTGCCAGTAGTATGAAGACAGTCGGCTCCTACGAGCAGTACTTC	CASSMKTVGSYEQYF
TRBV28	.	TRBD1	TRBJ1-1	TGTGCCAGCCGTGTGGGGGACAGCAGGAACACTGAAGCTTTCTTT	CASRVGDSRNTEAFF
TRBV1	.	.	TRBJ1-5	TGCACCAGCAGCCAAGAGCTAGGTCAGCCCCAGCATTTT	CTSSQELGQPQHF
TRBV5-1	.	TRBD2	TRBJ2-7	TGCGCCAGCAGCTTGGGGACTAGCGGGAACTCCTACGAGCAGTACTTC	CASSLGTSGNSYEQYF
TRBV15	.	TRBD1	TRBJ2-5	TGTGCCACCAGCAGATTAAAGGGACAGGGGCAAGAGACCCAGTACTTC	CATSRLKGQGQETQYF
TRBV27	.	.	TRBJ1-1	TGTGCCAGCAATCCGTCCGGAGGGCAGAACACTGAAGCTTTCTTT	CASNPSGGQNTEAFF
TRBV5-1	once	.	TRBJ2-6	TGCGCCAGCAGCTTGGACGAGGGGGCTGGGGCCAACGTCCTGACTTTC	CASSLDEGAGANVLTF
TRBV28	once	.	TRBJ2-5	TGTGCCAGCAGTTTAATTGGAGGGGGGGTTCAGGAGACCCAGTACTTC	CASSLIGGGVQETQYF
TRBV19	.	.	TRBJ1-3	TGTGCCAGTAGCCGTGACAGGCCTGGAAACACCATATATTTT	CASSRDRPGNTIYF
TRBV4-3	few	TRBD1	TRBJ2-7	TGCGCCAGCAGCCGTAGACAGGGAACCTACGAGCAGTACTTC	CASSRRQGTYEQYF
TRBV7-9	.	.	TRBJ1-5	TGTGCCAGCAGCTCAGATTATAGCAATCAGCCCCAGCATTTT	CASSSDYSNQPQHF
TRBV5-6	.	TRBD1	TRBJ2-4	TGTGCCAGCAGCTTAGGGGGCACCAAAAACATTCAGTACTTC	CASSLGGTKNIQYF
TRBV15	.	TRBD1	TRBJ1-4	TGTGCCACCAGCAGAGATAATCCCGACAGGGGTGGGGAAAAACTGTTTTTT	CATSRDNPDRGGEKLFF
TRBV7-2	.	.	TRBJ1-2	TGTGCCAGCAGCTTAGACCGGCGGGCAGACGGCTACACCTTC	CASSLDRRADGYTF
TRBV7-3	.	.	TRBJ1-1	TGTGCCAGCAGCTTAATGCGGGGGGCAGGAGCTTTCTTT	CASSLMRGAGAFF
TRBV27	.	TRBD2	TRBJ2-7	TGTGCCAGCAGTTCTCCCCCGGGGGGTGAGCAGTACTTC	CASSSPPGGEQYF
TRBV11-3	.	TRBD2	TRBJ2-1	TGTGCCAGCAGCTCGCTAGCGGGAGGCGGTGAGCAGTTCTTC	CASSSLAGGGEQFF
TRBV5-5	.	TRBD1	TRBJ1-3	TGTGCCAGCAGCACGACAGGGTCTGGAAACACCATATATTTT	CASSTTGSGNTIYF
TRBV5-1	.	TRBD2	TRBJ2-5	TGCGCCAGCAGCTTGAGAGCCAGCGGGGGGGTAGAGACCCAGTACTTC	CASSLRASGGVETQYF
TRBV4-2	.	.	TRBJ1-5	TGTGCCAGCAGCCCGATTGGGGCGATGGGAAAGGACAATCAGCCCCAGCATTTT	CASSPIGAMGKDNQPQHF